This entry features one TCR beta chain sequence. As yet, its antigen is unknown. PCR was performed using 60 Vbeta and 13 Jbeta primers. Only in-frame clones appear in the TCRdb table, and some are missing; sequencing was by immunoSEQ multiplex PCR. The repertoire table contains 50,000 to 70,000 clones. This sample is drawn from a study of cytomegalovirus exposure and HLA in healthy donors. Study-wide results and limits: A further, later analysis showed that HLA-associated TCR beta chains (compared with equally common others) were more clonally expanded.

Per germline, CDR1 MNHEY and CDR2 SVGAGI. V was pared by 3 bases and J by 4 bases, with 13 bases between. The CDR3 has 15 amino acids. This TCR was recovered from a woman under 30 in good health and CMV-seronegative. Sequencing was carried out using PBMCs. This chain joins TRBV6-5 and TRBJ1-3; D is perhaps TRBD1 (5 bases). The CDR3 nucleotides read TGTGCCAGCAGTTATGACAAGCGGGGCGGAAACACCATATATTTT. This gives the protein CASSYDKRGGNTIYF.